These 21 T cell receptor beta chains share one sample of origin, sequenced in a study of blood T cell repertoires in COVID-19. Some clones are missing from TCRdb's copy, which holds only in-frame ones; the method was immunoSEQ multiplex PCR. The table shows approximately 190,000 clones, with around 87% occurring only once. The source material was PBMCs or T cells enriched from blood (not recorded which). The receptors were sampled from a woman between 40 and 55 years old in a cohort exposed to, infected with or recovered from COVID-19 (not recorded which).

The rearrangement uses TRBV9 and TRBJ2-5; a weak D match, TRBD1 (6 bases). Trimming shortened V by 0 bases and J by 4 bases, and 10 bases separated the two germline ends. CDR1 is SGDLS and CDR2 is YYNGEE in the germline V gene. The CDR3 spans 14 residues. Here the CDR3 reads CASSVAHRAETQYF. CDR3 nucleotide sequence: TGTGCCAGCAGCGTAGCCCACAGGGCAGAGACCCAGTACTTC.

The V gene is TRBV10-3, the J gene TRBJ1-1; a weak D match, TRBD1 (6 bases). V lost 6 bases, J lost 7 bases, and 18 bases lay in between. The CDR3 runs 14 residues. Germline lookup yields CDR1 ENHRY and CDR2 SYGVKD. The CDR3 region has the DNA TGTGCCATCAGCGGTACGGGACAAAACCTTGAAGCTTTCTTT. Encoded protein: CAISGTGQNLEAFF.

The chain employs TRBV4-1 and TRBJ1-3, with 7 bases identical to TRBD1. This CDR3 region has 16 residues. Germline assignment: CDR1 MGHRA and CDR2 YSYEKL. V lost 5 bases and J lost 3; bases outside the gene matches: 10. Here the CDR3 DNA reads TGCGCCAGCAGCGGGCAGACAGGGAATATTGGAAACACCATATATTTT. Encoded protein: CASSGQTGNIGNTIYF.

This chain links TRBV4-1 with TRBJ2-2; 10 bases map to TRBD1. From germline, CDR1 is MGHRA and CDR2 YSYEKL. This CDR3 region has 16 residues. The ends lost 2 bases at V and 5 bases at J; junction bases unmatched: 5. The CDR3 DNA reads TGCGCCAGCAGCCAATCATGGACAGGGGGAACCGGGGAGCTGTTTTTT. This encodes CASSQSWTGGTGELFF.

V usage is TRBV9 and J usage is TRBJ2-7; 9 nucleotides line up with TRBD1. Germline V gene sequence: CDR1 SGDLS, CDR2 YYNGEE. The CDR3 is made up of 15 amino acids. V gave up 3 bases and J gave up 2 bases; unmatched junction bases: 6. CDR3: CASSEGGQGAYEQYF. The CDR3, as DNA: TGTGCCAGCAGCGAAGGGGGACAGGGCGCCTACGAGCAGTACTTC. Full variable domain (remainder filled in from reference TRBV9 and TRBJ2-7): DSGVTQTPKHLITATGQRVTLRCSPRSGDLSVYWYQQSLDQGLQFLIQYYNGEERAKGNILERFSAQQFPDLHSELNLSSLELGDSALYFCASSEGGQGAYEQYFGPGTRLTVT.

The chain is built from TRBV6-5 and TRBJ1-5; D ambiguous. Germline V gene sequence: CDR1 MNHEY, CDR2 SVGAGI. The CDR3 consists of 14 residues. The V end lost 7 bases, the J end lost 2 bases, and 12 bases lay between the germline ends. The DNA for the CDR3 is TGTGCCAGCACTCCTTACGGGGGCAATCAGCCCCAGCATTTT. Amino acids: CASTPYGGNQPQHF.

The chain uses TRBV28 and TRBJ1-1; 10 bases are shared with TRBD1. The J segment lost 0 bases and the V segment lost 2 bases, leaving 3 bases of the junction unmatched. This CDR3 has 16 residues. Germline CDR1 is MDHEN and CDR2 is SYDVKM. DNA of the CDR3: TGTGCCAGCAGTTTACCGGGACAGGGGCTGAACACTGAAGCTTTCTTT. Residues: CASSLPGQGLNTEAFF.

V usage is TRBV5-1 and J usage is TRBJ1-2; no definite D call. Trimming left V 4 bases short and J 0 bases short, with 16 bases between. This CDR3 is built from 16 residues. Per the germline V gene, CDR1 is SGHRS and CDR2 is YFSETQ. As DNA, the CDR3 is TGCGCCAGCAGCCCGGAAGGGAGCCCTTCTAACTATGGCTACACCTTC. It encodes CASSPEGSPSNYGYTF.

This chain joins TRBV19 and TRBJ2-1, with 7 bases aligning to TRBD2. CDR1 is LNHDA, CDR2 SQIVND, per germline (reference sequence). The CDR3 is 14 residues long. The junction had 7 bases not matched to a gene; V was cut back by 3 bases and J by 8 bases. CDR3 sequence (DNA): TGTGCCAGTAGTATTATCGAGACTAGCCATGAGCAGTTCTTC. This codes for CASSIIETSHEQFF.

This clone came up once. V and J are TRBV13 and TRBJ2-7; 7 nucleotides line up with TRBD2. The V gene's germline CDR1 is PRHDT and CDR2 FYEKMQ (reference sequence). The CDR3 consists of 16 residues. The V segment lost 5 bases and the J segment 3 bases; nucleotides outside the gene matches: 13. The chain's CDR3 is CASSPGGGSGFYEQYF. CDR3 coding DNA: TGTGCCAGCAGCCCGGGGGGAGGGAGTGGGTTCTACGAGCAGTACTTC.

This clone was picked up one time. The rearrangement joins TRBV7-9 to TRBJ1-3; D is unresolved. The length of the CDR3 is 12 residues. Germline CDR1 is SEHNR and CDR2 is FQNEAQ (reference sequence). V gave up 0 bases and J gave up 6 bases, with 3 bases separating them. CDR3: CASSLASNTIYF. The CDR3 DNA reads as TGTGCCAGCAGCTTAGCCTCAAACACCATATATTTT.

V and J are TRBV29-1 and TRBJ1-1; D unresolved. This CDR3 is 12 amino acids long. The V end was cut by 3 bases, the J end by 5 bases, with 10 bases between. Germline V lookup: CDR1 SQVTM, CDR2 ANQGSEA. CDR3 nucleotide sequence: TGCAGCGTTGATGGGAGGGATACTGAAGCTTTCTTT. It is translated as CSVDGRDTEAFF. The variable domain in full, with the rest retrieved from reference TRBV29-1 and TRBJ1-1, is SAVISQKPSRDICQRGTSLTIQCQVDSQVTMMFWYRQQPGQSLTLIATANQGSEATYESGFVIDKFPISRPNLTFSTLTVSNMSPEDSSIYLCSVDGRDTEAFFGQGTRLTVV.

V usage is TRBV4-3 and J usage is TRBJ2-7; D possibly corresponds to TRBD1 (6 bases). V was trimmed by 0 bases and J by 1 base, leaving 10 bases between them. Per the germline V gene, CDR1 is LGHNA and CDR2 is YSLEER. This CDR3 is built from 15 residues. The CDR3 bases are TGCGCCAGCAGCCAAGATGTGAGGGGGTCCTACGAGCAGTACTTC. Its protein is CASSQDVRGSYEQYF.

The chain joins TRBV7-8 to TRBJ2-7; 8 bases fit TRBD2. V lost 8 bases to trimming and J lost 0 bases; unmatched junction nucleotides: 6. Looked up from germline, CDR1 is SGHVS and CDR2 is FQNEAQ. This CDR3 contains 14 residues. CDR3 region: CASLFGGDSYEQYF. The CDR3 DNA sequence: TGTGCCAGCTTATTCGGGGGGGACTCCTACGAGCAGTACTTC. The whole variable domain, remainder taken from reference TRBV7-8 and TRBJ2-7, is GAGVSQSPRYKVAKRGQDVALRCDPISGHVSLFWYQQALGQGPEFLTYFQNEAQLDKSGLPSDRFFAERPEGSVSTLKIQRTQQEDSAVYLCASLFGGDSYEQYFGPGTRLTVT.

V gene TRBV7-8 combines with J gene TRBJ2-3, with 7 bases fitting TRBD2. Germline assignment: CDR1 SGHVS and CDR2 FQNEAQ. V dropped 0 bases and J dropped 2; count of bases not matched to a gene: 5. The CDR3 loop spans 16 amino acids. The CDR3 spells CASSLAGLAATDTQYF. DNA for the CDR3: TGTGCCAGCAGCTTAGCTGGCCTAGCGGCCACAGATACGCAGTATTTT.

V and J are TRBV4-2 and TRBJ2-5; 11 nucleotides match TRBD1. Germline loops: CDR1 LGHNA, CDR2 YNFKEQ. The CDR3 consists of 17 residues. J was trimmed by 1 base and V by 3 bases; bases with no gene match: 7. The CDR3 nucleotides read TGTGCCAGCAGCCATCGGGACAGGGGGTATCCCCAAGAGACCCAGTACTTC. Translating it yields CASSHRDRGYPQETQYF.

The rearrangement links TRBV30 to TRBJ2-7; 13 bases are a match to TRBD2. V gave up 3 bases and J gave up 2 bases; unmatched junction bases: 4. The germline V gene encodes CDR1 GTSNPN and CDR2 SVGIG (reference sequence). This CDR3 region has 15 residues. This CDR3 reads CAWRWGTSGTYEQYF. The CDR3 DNA sequence: TGTGCCTGGAGGTGGGGGACTAGCGGGACCTACGAGCAGTACTTC.

This clone was found once. The rearrangement links TRBV23-1 to TRBJ1-3; D not resolved. TRBV23-1 qualifies as an ORF whose function is uncertain. V was shortened by 7 bases and J by 2 bases, with 12 bases between the two germline ends. The CDR3 has 14 amino acids. The DNA of the CDR3 is TGCGCCAGCATTATGGCGAGGGCTGGAAACACCATATATTTT. This codes for CASIMARAGNTIYF.

CDR3 in DNA: TGTGCCAGCAGCCACAGCGACAGGAGAAATGAAAAACTGTTTTTT. It encodes CASSHSDRRNEKLFF. The V gene is TRBV3-1 (or the pseudogene TRBV3-2), the J gene TRBJ1-4; TRBD1 might be the D (6 bases). The V and J ends lost 3 bases and 5 bases respectively, with 13 bases between them. Germline values: CDR1 LGHDT, CDR2 YNNKEL (reference sequence). There are 15 residues in the CDR3.

This clone was picked up a small number of times. The chain couples TRBV4-1 to TRBJ1-4, with 11 bases lining up with TRBD1. CDR1 MGHRA and CDR2 YSYEKL come from the germline V gene. V shed 2 bases, J shed 13 bases, and the junction held 6 bases outside the gene matches. The CDR3 totals 14 residues. The CDR3 sequence is CASSQRTGGARLFF. DNA of the CDR3: TGCGCCAGCAGCCAAAGGACAGGGGGCGCGAGACTGTTTTTT.

The chain joins TRBV5-1 to TRBJ2-1; perhaps TRBD1 as D (6 bases). CDR1 is SGHRS, CDR2 YFSETQ, per germline. V was cut by 1 base and J by 2 bases, with 13 bases left in between. The CDR3 is 16 amino acids. CDR3 residues: CASSLFGGVPYNEQFF. CDR3 sequence (DNA): TGCGCCAGCAGCTTGTTTGGGGGCGTCCCCTACAATGAGCAGTTCTTC.